A single sample is the source of the 19 T cell receptor beta chains below, sequenced in a study of beta chain features in type 1 diabetes. Study-wide points: Among patients with Type 1 diabetes, TCRB CDR3s were moderately but significantly shorter in every one of the four CD4+ subsets.

These TCRs are of unknown antigen specificity. Isolated RNA was reverse transcribed in full, so expressed TCRB transcripts were sequenced. Some clones are missing from TCRdb's copy, which holds only in-frame ones; the method was immunoSEQ multiplex PCR. The sample includes 550,000 to 850,000 clones, over 10% seen only once; the top ten take less than 0.025%. The sequencing sample was made of naive CD4+ T cells from blood. These receptors were taken from a man aged 18 to 35 with type 1 diabetes.

This clone was detected a few times. The chain has TRBV19 and TRBJ2-1, with D possibly called TRBD1 or TRBD2 (5 bases each). The CDR3 contains 14 residues. Germline lookup yields CDR1 LNHDA and CDR2 SQIVND (reference sequence). V gave up 7 bases and J gave up 9 bases, with 19 bases separating them. This CDR3 reads CASNKPGPPGEQFF. CDR3 in DNA: TGTGCCAGTAACAAGCCGGGGCCCCCGGGTGAGCAGTTCTTC.

Only a few counts were recorded for this clone. Other DNA sequences of this sample code for an identical CDR3. This rearrangement joins TRBV29-1 to TRBJ2-3; tentative D call: TRBD1 (6 bases). Trimming pared 5 bases from V and 1 base from J, leaving 7 bases between. The CDR3 spans 12 residues. In germline, CDR1 is SQVTM, CDR2 ANQGSEA. The DNA of the CDR3 is TGCAGCGTTCGACAGGGCACAGATACGCAGTATTTT. Translating it yields CSVRQGTDTQYF.

This sequence joins TRBV29-1 and TRBJ2-7, with D possibly matching TRBD1 (5 bases). Germline CDR1 reads SQVTM; CDR2 reads ANQGSEA. The CDR3 sequence is 13 residues long. V lost 8 bases and J lost 6, with 20 bases in between. The CDR3 loop reads CSIRAQGLGEQYF. The CDR3, as DNA: TGCAGCATTCGGGCTCAGGGTTTGGGCGAGCAGTACTTC.

This clone was detected a few times. The V gene is TRBV28, the J gene TRBJ1-4; TRBD1 is a possible D gene (6 bases). Trimming stripped 7 bases from V and 8 bases from J, with 17 bases between. From germline, CDR1 is MDHEN and CDR2 SYDVKM. The CDR3 runs to 14 residues. The CDR3 DNA reads TGTGCCAGCACTGGGGGGCCCGCGGCGGAAAAACTGTTTTTT. It specifies CASTGGPAAEKLFF.

This clone was counted a few times. V is TRBV5-4 and J is TRBJ2-6; D is unclear. Per the germline V gene, CDR1 is SGHNT and CDR2 is YYREEE (reference sequence). Trimming shortened V by 6 bases and J by 4 bases, and 8 bases separated the two germline ends. The CDR3 spans 13 residues. In nucleotides, the CDR3 is TGTGCCAGCACTTCCCCCGGGGCCAACGTCCTGACTTTC. This gives the protein CASTSPGANVLTF.

The rearrangement links TRBV13 to TRBJ1-4, with a tentative D call TRBD1 (5 bases). Germline V CDR1 and CDR2: PRHDT, FYEKMQ (reference sequence). Trimming removed 2 bases from V and 7 bases from J, with 11 bases in between. The CDR3 runs 14 residues. Here the CDR3 DNA reads TGTGCCAGCAGCTTATCAGGGTCTGGTGAAAAACTGTTTTTT. It yields the protein CASSLSGSGEKLFF.

The chain recombines TRBV2 with TRBJ1-4; possible D gene TRBD1, 5 bases. This CDR3 has 16 residues. CDR1 SNHLY and CDR2 FYNNEI come from the germline V gene. Between the trimmed V and J ends, which lost 3 bases and 8 bases, there was a span of 19 bases. In nucleotides, the CDR3 is TGTGCCAGCAGTGAGGTCGGGGACGCCAAGCGAGAAAAACTGTTTTTT. This encodes CASSEVGDAKREKLFF.

This chain joins TRBV9 and TRBJ2-7; 7 nucleotides line up with TRBD1. Germline CDR1 SGDLS, CDR2 YYNGEE. V was clipped by 3 bases and J by 0 bases; unmatched bases: 3. The CDR3 totals 14 residues. The CDR3 protein is CASSAQGDSYEQYF. The CDR3 DNA reads TGTGCCAGCAGCGCTCAGGGGGACTCCTACGAGCAGTACTTC.

The CDR3 region is CASSYSRPADTQYF. The CDR3 bases are TGTGCCAGCAGTTACTCGAGGCCAGCAGATACGCAGTATTTT. V usage is TRBV6-5 and J usage is TRBJ2-3, with D unclear. V gave up 0 bases and J gave up 4 bases, with 8 bases separating them. Germline lookup yields CDR1 MNHEY and CDR2 SVGAGI. The CDR3 is 14 amino acids.

J is TRBJ2-7 and V is TRBV4-2, with D perhaps TRBD2 (6 bases). V was trimmed by 1 base and J by 2 bases, leaving 21 bases between them. Germline V gene lookup returns CDR1 LGHNA and CDR2 YNFKEQ. The CDR3 runs 18 residues. The DNA for the CDR3 is TGTGCCAGCAGCCAAGCGGGACTCCGGCCTCAGGACCCCTACGAGCAGTACTTC. It is translated as CASSQAGLRPQDPYEQYF.

In its sample, this clone was seen a few times. This chain connects TRBV18 to TRBJ1-1; the match to TRBD1 covers 7 bases. With V trimmed by 6 bases and J by 4 bases, 20 bases remained unmatched. CDR3 length: 18 amino acids. CDR1 and CDR2 from the germline V gene are KGHSH and LQKENI. CDR3 sequence: CASSLWTGPLPVATEAFF. DNA for the CDR3: TGTGCCAGCTCCCTCTGGACAGGCCCTTTACCGGTGGCCACTGAAGCTTTCTTT.

Regarding this clone: Its ends do not fully match the called genes, so a read error is possible. The chain employs TRBV7-7 and TRBJ2-5; tentatively, D is TRBD1 or TRBD2 (5 bases each). Germline V gene lookup returns CDR1 SSHAT and CDR2 FNYEAQ (reference sequence). This CDR3 is 13 amino acids long. The CDR3 protein is CASSNGAQGTQYF. The CDR3, as DNA: TGTGCTAGCAGCAACGGGGCTCAAGGGACCCAGTACTTC.

V usage is TRBV6-5 and J usage is TRBJ1-4, with 7 positions matching TRBD1. The CDR3 length is 12 residues. Germline V gene data show CDR1 as MNHEY and CDR2 as SVGAGI. Trimming cost V 6 bases and J 7 bases; bases outside gene matches: 2. Written as DNA, the CDR3 is TGTGCCAGCAGGGCAGGGGGTGAAAAACTGTTTTTT. Translating gives CASRAGGEKLFF.

This clone was seen a few times. This chain uses TRBV5-1 with TRBJ2-7, with D possibly TRBD1 on 5 matching bases. The CDR3 totals 14 residues. Deletions cut 3 bases from V and 0 bases from J, with 10 bases between. The germline V gene encodes CDR1 SGHRS and CDR2 YFSETQ. CDR3 loop: CASSWVDSSYEQYF. The DNA for the CDR3 is TGCGCCAGCAGCTGGGTAGACAGCTCCTACGAGCAGTACTTC.

V and J are TRBV12-5 and TRBJ2-7; D assignment may be TRBD1 or TRBD2 (6 bases each). Trimming removed 0 bases at V and 0 bases at J, with 15 bases between. Germline CDR1 LGHNT, CDR2 FRNRAP. This CDR3 is built from 17 residues. CDR3 DNA sequence: TGTGCTAGTGGTTTGGTACCCGGGGGCGCGAGCTCCTACGAGCAGTACTTC. Translated: CASGLVPGGASSYEQYF.

The V call is TRBV2, the J call TRBJ2-3, with 9 bases fitting TRBD2. Germline loops: CDR1 SNHLY, CDR2 FYNNEI. After removal of 6 bases from V and 2 bases from J, the junction contained 6 bases not matched to a gene. The CDR3 runs 15 residues. The DNA for the CDR3 is TGTGCCAGCAGGACCCAGCGGGGGGACACAGATACGCAGTATTTT. This sequence encodes CASRTQRGDTDTQYF. The complete variable domain, with remaining parts taken from reference TRBV2 and TRBJ2-3, reads EPEVTQTPSHQVTQMGQEVILRCVPISNHLYFYWYRQILGQKVEFLVSFYNNEISEKSEIFDDQFSVERPDGSNFTLKIRSTKLEDSAMYFCASRTQRGDTDTQYFGPGTRLTVL.

This clone was counted only a few times. The chain couples TRBV7-2 to TRBJ2-7, with 10 bases that match TRBD2. The CDR3 loop spans 14 amino acids. Trimming cost V 3 bases and J 6 bases; bases outside gene matches: 5. Germline CDR1 SGHTA, CDR2 FQGNSA. CDR3 coding DNA: TGTGCCAGCAGCTTGACTAGCGGGCCCGGCGAGCAGTACTTC. Translated, it gives CASSLTSGPGEQYF.

This clone was counted a few times. The V and J genes are TRBV29-1 and TRBJ2-5; D is ambiguous. The J call could be wrong; TRBJ2-7 is a better fit for the DNA end. The germline gives CDR1 SQVTM, CDR2 ANQGSEA. The CDR3 loop spans 14 amino acids. CDR3 protein: CSVEDRPDSYEQYF. The CDR3 DNA reads TGCAGCGTTGAAGATCGTCCGGACTCCTACGAGCAGTACTTC.

The chain is built from TRBV19 and TRBJ1-5; D is unclear. CDR3 length: 12 residues. The V end lost 5 bases, the J end lost 0 bases, and 2 bases lay between the germline ends. CDR1 and CDR2 from the germline V gene are LNHDA and SQIVND (reference sequence). CDR3 sequence: CASSLSNQPQHF. CDR3 DNA sequence: TGTGCCAGTAGTCTTAGCAATCAGCCCCAGCATTTT. The whole variable domain, remainder taken from reference TRBV19 and TRBJ1-5, is DGGITQSPKYLFRKEGQNVTLSCEQNLNHDAMYWYRQDPGQGLRLIYYSQIVNDFQKGDIAEGYSVSREKKESFPLTVTSAQKNPTAFYLCASSLSNQPQHFGDGTRLSIL.